The 14 T cell receptor beta chains presented below share a single source sample, sequenced in a study of blood T cell repertoires in COVID-19. Method: immunoSEQ multiplex PCR; TCRdb's copy keeps in-frame clones and lacks some. In the table there are about 72,000 clones, around 80% of which are singletons. Sample: peripheral blood. These receptor sequences come from a human donor in a cohort sampled during active COVID-19.

The chain carries TRBV6-6 and TRBJ2-7; a weak D match, TRBD2 (5 bases). CDR1 is MNHNY and CDR2 is SVGAGI in the germline V gene (reference sequence). With 2 bases removed from V and 2 bases from J, the gap between germline ends came to 10 bases. The CDR3 sequence is 14 residues long. The CDR3 DNA reads as TGTGCCAGCAGTTACGGTTCGGGGACCTACGAGCAGTACTTC. This codes for CASSYGSGTYEQYF.

Written as DNA, the CDR3 is TGCGCCAGCAGCTTCGGGGACAGGACCTTTCTTGAGCAGTACTTC. It translates to CASSFGDRTFLEQYF. The chain is built from TRBV5-1 and TRBJ2-7; 8 bases are shared with TRBD1. Trimming at V came to 2 bases and at J to 7 bases, leaving 11 bases not matched to a gene. Germline CDR1 SGHRS, CDR2 YFSETQ. There are 15 residues in the CDR3.

The chain employs TRBV7-2 and TRBJ2-3; weak D call: TRBD2 (5 bases). The CDR3 contains 16 residues. Germline V gives CDR1 SGHTA, CDR2 FQGNSA. V lost 1 base and J 3 bases, leaving 14 bases between the germline ends. CDR3 sequence (DNA): TGTGCCAGCAGCTTAGTGGGTCTCCCGGGGACAGATACGCAGTATTTT. Amino acids: CASSLVGLPGTDTQYF.

The J gene is TRBJ2-7, the V gene TRBV7-2; 8 bases are shared with TRBD1. Germline CDR1 reads SGHTA; CDR2 reads FQGNSA. V dropped 5 bases and J dropped 4; count of bases not matched to a gene: 7. This CDR3 contains 14 residues. The CDR3 loop is CASSADRGLYEQYF. CDR3 DNA: TGTGCCAGCAGCGCAGACAGGGGTTTGTACGAGCAGTACTTC.

The chain employs TRBV19 and TRBJ2-5; D gene unclear. Trimming shortened V by 6 bases and J by 0 bases, and 8 bases separated the two germline ends. This CDR3 region has 13 residues. From germline, CDR1 is LNHDA and CDR2 SQIVND (reference sequence). CDR3 amino acids: CASSRSDQETQYF. The CDR3 DNA is TGTGCCAGTAGCCGTTCCGACCAAGAGACCCAGTACTTC.

V gene TRBV5-1 combines with J gene TRBJ1-5, with a tentative D call TRBD1 (6 bases). V was clipped by 5 bases and J by 2 bases, with 11 bases between them. CDR3 length: 14 amino acids. Per the germline V gene, CDR1 is SGHRS and CDR2 is YFSETQ. The CDR3 is CASSEAGGNQPQHF. The DNA for the CDR3 is TGCGCCAGCAGTGAGGCAGGGGGCAATCAGCCCCAGCATTTT.

The V and J genes are TRBV10-3 and TRBJ2-4, with 7 bases fitting TRBD1. V lost 0 bases, J lost 0 bases, and 2 bases stayed unmatched. CDR3 length: 16 residues. CDR1 is ENHRY and CDR2 is SYGVKD in the germline V gene. For the CDR3, the DNA is TGTGCCATCAGTGAGTCGGACAGGCTAGCCAAAAACATTCAGTACTTC. Translated: CAISESDRLAKNIQYF.

V usage is TRBV6-2 or TRBV6-3 and J usage is TRBJ2-5, with D possibly being TRBD1 (5 bases). This CDR3 is 13 amino acids long. The V gene's germline CDR1 is MNHEY and CDR2 SVGEGT. V gave up 5 bases and J gave up 3 bases, with 10 bases separating them. DNA of the CDR3: TGTGCCAGCAGTCAGACAGTAGAAGAGACCCAGTACTTC. Its protein is CASSQTVEETQYF.

The rearrangement links TRBV10-3 to TRBJ1-3; unclear D gene. The length of the CDR3 is 13 residues. Trimming cost V 8 bases and J 4 bases, with 12 bases left between them. Germline-derived CDR1 and CDR2 are ENHRY and SYGVKD. The CDR3 spells CAIWSGNGNTIYF. CDR3 DNA sequence: TGTGCCATCTGGTCCGGGAACGGAAACACCATATATTTT.

The chain couples TRBV7-3 to TRBJ2-3, with 11 positions matching TRBD2. CDR3 length: 15 amino acids. CDR1 and CDR2 (germline): SGHTA, FQGTGA. V lost 5 bases, J lost 1 base, and 2 bases stayed unmatched. The CDR3 nucleotides read TGTGCCAGCAGCCCACTAGCGGGGGGCACAGATACGCAGTATTTT. This codes for CASSPLAGGTDTQYF.

By sample fraction, this clone is medium-sized. The rearrangement joins TRBV6-2 or TRBV6-3 to TRBJ1-6; TRBD1 matches at 12 bases. The J segment lost 9 bases and the V segment lost 4 bases, leaving 1 base of the junction unmatched. The germline gives CDR1 MNHEY, CDR2 SVGEGT. This CDR3 has 14 amino acids. CDR3 DNA sequence: TGTGCCAGCAGTTCGGGACAGGGGGCTTCACCCCTCCACTTT. Its translation is CASSSGQGASPLHF.

This clone was detected only once. J is TRBJ2-7 and V is TRBV3-1 (or the pseudogene TRBV3-2); D gene uncertain. The CDR3 consists of 13 residues. Germline lookup yields CDR1 LGHDT and CDR2 YNNKEL (reference sequence). Between the trimmed V and J ends, which lost 3 bases and 2 bases, there was a span of 8 bases. The CDR3 here is CASSHQQAYEQYF. CDR3 in DNA: TGTGCCAGCAGCCATCAACAAGCCTACGAGCAGTACTTC.

The chain employs TRBV7-9 and TRBJ2-7; 7 bases line up with TRBD1. Germline values: CDR1 SEHNR, CDR2 FQNEAQ (reference sequence). The J segment lost 2 bases and the V segment lost 5 bases, leaving 3 bases of the junction unmatched. The CDR3 spans 13 residues. In DNA form, the CDR3 reads TGTGCCAGCAGCCAACAGGGGACCTACGAGCAGTACTTC. It specifies CASSQQGTYEQYF.

This chain joins TRBV19 and TRBJ1-5, with a weak D call TRBD1 (6 bases). The CDR3 runs 17 residues. Trimming stripped 9 bases from V and 0 bases from J, with 21 bases between. Germline V CDR1 and CDR2: LNHDA, SQIVND (reference sequence). CDR3: CASITGSGQASNQPQHF. CDR3 DNA: TGTGCCAGCATAACCGGCTCGGGACAAGCTAGCAATCAGCCCCAGCATTTT.